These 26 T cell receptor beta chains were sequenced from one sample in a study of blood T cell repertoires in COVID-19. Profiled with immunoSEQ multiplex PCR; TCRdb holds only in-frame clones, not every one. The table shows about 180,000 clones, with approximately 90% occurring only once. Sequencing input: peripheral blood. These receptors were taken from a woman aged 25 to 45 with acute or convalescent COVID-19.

CDR3 in amino acids: CASRSLALIGTQYF. In DNA form, the CDR3 reads TGTGCCAGCAGATCCCTAGCCCTTATTGGGACCCAGTACTTC. This chain links TRBV6-5 with TRBJ2-5; D perhaps matches TRBD2 (5 bases). In germline, CDR1 is MNHEY, CDR2 SVGAGI. The germline V and J ends were trimmed by 6 bases and 7 bases, with 18 bases remaining between them. This CDR3 is built from 14 residues.

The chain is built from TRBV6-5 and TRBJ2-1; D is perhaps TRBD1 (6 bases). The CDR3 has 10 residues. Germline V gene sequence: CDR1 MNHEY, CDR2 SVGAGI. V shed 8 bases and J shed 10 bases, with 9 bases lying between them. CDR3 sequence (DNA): TGTGCCAGCTACCAGGGGGAGCAGTTCTTC. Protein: CASYQGEQFF.

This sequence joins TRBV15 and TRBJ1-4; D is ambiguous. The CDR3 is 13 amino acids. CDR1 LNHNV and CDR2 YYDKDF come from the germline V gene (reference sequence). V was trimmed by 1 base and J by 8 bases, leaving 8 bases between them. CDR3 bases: TGTGCCACCAGCAGAGCCTCGTCCGAAAAACTGTTTTTT. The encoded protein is CATSRASSEKLFF.

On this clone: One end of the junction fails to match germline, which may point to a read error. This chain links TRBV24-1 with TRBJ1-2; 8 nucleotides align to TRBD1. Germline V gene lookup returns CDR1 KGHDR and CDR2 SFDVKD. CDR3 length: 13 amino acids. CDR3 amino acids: CATSDLARGRLFF. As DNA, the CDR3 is TGTGCCACCAGTGATTTGGCCAGGGGGCGACTCTTCTTC.

Written as DNA, the CDR3 is TGCGCCAGCAGGGAGGGGGATACGCAGTATTTT. It specifies CASREGDTQYF. This chain connects TRBV5-1 to TRBJ2-3; TRBD2 might be the D (6 bases). The ends were cut back, 5 bases at V and 6 bases at J, with 7 bases in the middle. The CDR3 has 11 residues. CDR1 and CDR2 (germline): SGHRS, YFSETQ. Full variable domain (missing parts from reference TRBV5-1 and TRBJ2-3): KAGVTQTPRYLIKTRGQQVTLSCSPISGHRSVSWYQQTPGQGLQFLFEYFSETQRNKGNFPGRFSGRQFSNSRSEMNVSTLELGDSALYLCASREGDTQYFGPGTRLTVL.

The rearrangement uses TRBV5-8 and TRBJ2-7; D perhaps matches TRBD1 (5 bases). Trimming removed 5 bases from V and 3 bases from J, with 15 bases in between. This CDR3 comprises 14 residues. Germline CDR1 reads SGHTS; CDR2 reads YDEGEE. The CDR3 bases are TGTGCCAGCAGTTCCAGGGTGGGCTTCTACGAGCAGTACTTC. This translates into CASSSRVGFYEQYF. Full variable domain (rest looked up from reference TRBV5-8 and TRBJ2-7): EAGVTQSPTHLIKTRGQQATLRCSPISGHTSVYWYQQALGLGLQFLLWYDEGEERNRGNFPPRFSGRQFPNYSSELNVNALELEDSALYLCASSSRVGFYEQYFGPGTRLTVT.

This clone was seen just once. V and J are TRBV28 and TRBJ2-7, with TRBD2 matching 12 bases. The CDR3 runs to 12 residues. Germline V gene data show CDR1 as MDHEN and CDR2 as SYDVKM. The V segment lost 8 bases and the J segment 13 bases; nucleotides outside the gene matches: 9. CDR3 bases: TGTGCCAGCCAGGGAAGGACTAGCGGGACTTACTTC. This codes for CASQGRTSGTYF.

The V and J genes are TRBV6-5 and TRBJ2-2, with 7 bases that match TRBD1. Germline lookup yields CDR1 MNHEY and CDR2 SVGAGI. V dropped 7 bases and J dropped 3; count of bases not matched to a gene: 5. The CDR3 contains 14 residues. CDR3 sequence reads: CASMRDSYTGELFF. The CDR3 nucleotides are TGTGCCAGCATGAGGGACAGCTACACCGGGGAGCTGTTTTTT.

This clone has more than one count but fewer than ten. CDR3 loop: CASSLSWQGIGYTF. CDR3 DNA sequence: TGTGCCAGCAGTTTAAGTTGGCAGGGGATTGGCTACACCTTC. The chain employs TRBV28 and TRBJ1-2; a possible D gene is TRBD1 (6 bases). Deletions cut 2 bases from V and 7 bases from J, with 14 bases between. This CDR3 is built from 14 residues. Looked up from germline, CDR1 is MDHEN and CDR2 is SYDVKM.

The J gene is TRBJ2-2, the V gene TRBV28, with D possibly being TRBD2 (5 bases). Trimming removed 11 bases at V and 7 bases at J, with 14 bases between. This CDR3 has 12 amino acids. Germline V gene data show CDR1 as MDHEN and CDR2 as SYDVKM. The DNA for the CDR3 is TGTGCCGTAGCGAAAACCCTCGGGGAGCTGTTTTTT. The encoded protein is CAVAKTLGELFF.

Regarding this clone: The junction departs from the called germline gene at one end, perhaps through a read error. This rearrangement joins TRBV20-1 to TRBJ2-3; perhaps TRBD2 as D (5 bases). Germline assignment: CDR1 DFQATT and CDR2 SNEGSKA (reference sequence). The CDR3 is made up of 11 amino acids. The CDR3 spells CGSKRPDTQYF. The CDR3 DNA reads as TGTGGGAGCAAAAGACCAGATACGCAGTATTTT.

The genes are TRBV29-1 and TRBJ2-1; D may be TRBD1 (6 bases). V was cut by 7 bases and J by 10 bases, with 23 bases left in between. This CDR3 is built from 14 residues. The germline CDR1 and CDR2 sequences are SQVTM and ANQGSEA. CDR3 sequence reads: CSAYRQDLIWEQFF. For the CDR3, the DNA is TGCAGCGCTTACAGACAGGACCTGATTTGGGAGCAGTTCTTC.

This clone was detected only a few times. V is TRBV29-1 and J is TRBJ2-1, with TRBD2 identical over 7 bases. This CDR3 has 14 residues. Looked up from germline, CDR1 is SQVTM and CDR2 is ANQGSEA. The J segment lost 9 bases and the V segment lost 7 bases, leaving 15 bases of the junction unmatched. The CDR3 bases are TGCAGCGCTAAGACTAGCCACCGCGGGAGTGAGCAGTTCTTC. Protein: CSAKTSHRGSEQFF.

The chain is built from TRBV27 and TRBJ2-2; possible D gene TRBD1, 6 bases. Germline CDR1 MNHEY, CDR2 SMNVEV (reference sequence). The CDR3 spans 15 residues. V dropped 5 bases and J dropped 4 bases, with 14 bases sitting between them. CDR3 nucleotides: TGTGCCAGCAGTATAACAGGGCTGCGCACCGGGGAGCTGTTTTTT. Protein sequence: CASSITGLRTGELFF.

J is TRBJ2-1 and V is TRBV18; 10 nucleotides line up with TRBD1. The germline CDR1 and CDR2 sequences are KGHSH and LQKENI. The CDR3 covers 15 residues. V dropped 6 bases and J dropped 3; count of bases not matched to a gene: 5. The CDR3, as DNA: TGTGCCAGCTCGACCGGGACAGGGGACTACAATGAGCAGTTCTTC. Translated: CASSTGTGDYNEQFF.

CDR3 residues: CASSYAGGPGEQYF. In DNA form, the CDR3 reads TGTGCCAGCAGTTATGCGGGAGGGCCCGGCGAGCAGTACTTC. The chain uses TRBV6-2 or TRBV6-3 and TRBJ2-7; 9 nucleotides match TRBD2. The junction had 6 bases not matched to a gene; V was cut back by 3 bases and J by 6 bases. This CDR3 comprises 14 residues. The germline V gene has CDR1 MNHEY and CDR2 SVGEGT.

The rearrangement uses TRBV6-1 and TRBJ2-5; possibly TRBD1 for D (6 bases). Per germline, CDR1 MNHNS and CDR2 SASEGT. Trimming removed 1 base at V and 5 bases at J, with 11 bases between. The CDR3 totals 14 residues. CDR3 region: CASSEGGQRETQYF. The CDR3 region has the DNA TGTGCCAGCAGTGAAGGGGGGCAAAGGGAGACCCAGTACTTC.

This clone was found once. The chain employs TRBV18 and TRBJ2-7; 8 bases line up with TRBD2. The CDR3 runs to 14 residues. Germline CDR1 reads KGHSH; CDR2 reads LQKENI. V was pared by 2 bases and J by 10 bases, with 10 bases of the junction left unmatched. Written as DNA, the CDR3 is TGTGCCAGCTCACCAAGACTGGATAGCGGGACTCAGTACTTC. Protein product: CASSPRLDSGTQYF.

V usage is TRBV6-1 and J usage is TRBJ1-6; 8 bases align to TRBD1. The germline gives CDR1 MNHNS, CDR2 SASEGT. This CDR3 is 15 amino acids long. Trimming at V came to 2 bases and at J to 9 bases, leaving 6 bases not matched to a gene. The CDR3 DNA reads TGTGCCAGCAGTGAACAGGGGGCGGACGGTTCACCCCTCCACTTT. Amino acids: CASSEQGADGSPLHF.

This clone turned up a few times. CDR3 protein: CAWSDSPNQPQHF. The DNA of the CDR3 is TGTGCCTGGAGTGACAGTCCCAATCAGCCCCAGCATTTT. The chain recombines TRBV30 with TRBJ1-5, with no clear D. Trimming took off 1 base at V and 3 bases at J, with 7 bases between the two ends. Germline loops: CDR1 GTSNPN, CDR2 SVGIG (reference sequence). This CDR3 has 13 residues.

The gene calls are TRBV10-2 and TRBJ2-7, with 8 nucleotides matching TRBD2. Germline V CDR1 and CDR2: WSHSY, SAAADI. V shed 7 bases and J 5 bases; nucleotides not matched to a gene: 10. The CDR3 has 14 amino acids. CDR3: CASTGTSGIHEQYF. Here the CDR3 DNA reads TGCGCCAGCACAGGAACTAGCGGAATCCACGAGCAGTACTTC.

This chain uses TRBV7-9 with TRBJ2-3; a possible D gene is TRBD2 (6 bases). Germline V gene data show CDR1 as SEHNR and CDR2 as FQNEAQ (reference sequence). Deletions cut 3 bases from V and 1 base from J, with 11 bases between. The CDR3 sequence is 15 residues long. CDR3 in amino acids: CASSLGTWGTDTQYF. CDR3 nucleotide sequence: TGTGCCAGCAGCTTGGGGACTTGGGGCACAGATACGCAGTATTTT.

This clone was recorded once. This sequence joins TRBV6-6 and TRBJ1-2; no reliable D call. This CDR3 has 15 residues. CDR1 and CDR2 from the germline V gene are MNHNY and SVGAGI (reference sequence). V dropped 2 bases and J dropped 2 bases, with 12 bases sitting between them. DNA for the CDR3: TGTGCCAGCAGTTACCGCCTCACCGGGAACTATGGCTACACCTTC. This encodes CASSYRLTGNYGYTF.

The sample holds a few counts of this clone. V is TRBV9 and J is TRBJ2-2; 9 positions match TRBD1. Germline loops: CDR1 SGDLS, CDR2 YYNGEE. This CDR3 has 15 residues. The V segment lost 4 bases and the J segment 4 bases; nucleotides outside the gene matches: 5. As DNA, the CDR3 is TGTGCCAGCAGCTTTTGGGACAGGGCCACCGGGGAGCTGTTTTTT. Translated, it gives CASSFWDRATGELFF.

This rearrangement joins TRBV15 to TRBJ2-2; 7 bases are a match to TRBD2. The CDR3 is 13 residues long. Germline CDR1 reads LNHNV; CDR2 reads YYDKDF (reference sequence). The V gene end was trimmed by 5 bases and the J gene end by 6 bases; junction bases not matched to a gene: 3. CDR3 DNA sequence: TGTGCCACCAGCTTAACTAGCGCCGGGGAGCTGTTTTTT. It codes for CATSLTSAGELFF.

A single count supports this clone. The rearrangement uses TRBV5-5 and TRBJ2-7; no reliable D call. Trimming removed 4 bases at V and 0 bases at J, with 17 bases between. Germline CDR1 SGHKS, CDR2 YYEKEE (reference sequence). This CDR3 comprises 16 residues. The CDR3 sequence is CASSLSVPRSSYEQYF. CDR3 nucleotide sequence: TGTGCCAGCAGCCTTTCCGTACCTAGGAGCTCCTACGAGCAGTACTTC.